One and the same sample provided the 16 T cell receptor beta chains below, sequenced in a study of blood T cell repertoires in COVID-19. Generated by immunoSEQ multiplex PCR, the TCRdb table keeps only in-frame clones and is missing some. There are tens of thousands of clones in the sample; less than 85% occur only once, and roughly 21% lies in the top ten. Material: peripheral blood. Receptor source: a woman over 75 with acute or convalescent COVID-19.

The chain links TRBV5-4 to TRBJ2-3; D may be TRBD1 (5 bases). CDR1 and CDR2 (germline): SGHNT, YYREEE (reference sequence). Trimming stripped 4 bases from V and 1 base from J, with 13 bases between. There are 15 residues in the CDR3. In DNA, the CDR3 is TGTGCCAGCAGCCAGGACACCCCGCGCACAGATACGCAGTATTTT. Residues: CASSQDTPRTDTQYF.

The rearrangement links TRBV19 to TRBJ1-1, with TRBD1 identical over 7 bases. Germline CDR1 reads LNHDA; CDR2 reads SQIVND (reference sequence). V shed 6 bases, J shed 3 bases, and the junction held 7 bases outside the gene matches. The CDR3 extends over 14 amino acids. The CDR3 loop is CASRNRGADTEAFF. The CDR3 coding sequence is TGTGCCAGTAGGAACAGGGGAGCGGACACTGAAGCTTTCTTT.

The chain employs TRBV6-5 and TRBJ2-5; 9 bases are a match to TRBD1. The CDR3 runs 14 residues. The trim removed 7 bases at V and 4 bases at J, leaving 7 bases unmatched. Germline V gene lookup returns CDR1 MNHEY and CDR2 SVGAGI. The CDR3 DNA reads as TGTGCCAGCACTAGACAGGGGGAAGGAGAGACCCAGTACTTC. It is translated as CASTRQGEGETQYF.

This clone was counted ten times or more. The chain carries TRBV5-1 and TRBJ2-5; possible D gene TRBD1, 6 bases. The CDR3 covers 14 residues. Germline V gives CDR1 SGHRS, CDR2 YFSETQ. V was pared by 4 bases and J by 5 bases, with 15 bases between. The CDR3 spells CASSTTGSWETQYF. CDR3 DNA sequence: TGCGCCAGCAGCACTACAGGGAGTTGGGAGACCCAGTACTTC.

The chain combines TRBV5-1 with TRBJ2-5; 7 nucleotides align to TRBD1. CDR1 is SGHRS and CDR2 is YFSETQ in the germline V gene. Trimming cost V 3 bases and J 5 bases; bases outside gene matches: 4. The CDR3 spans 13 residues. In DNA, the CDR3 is TGCGCCAGCAGCTATAACAGGGGTGAGACCCAGTACTTC. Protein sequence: CASSYNRGETQYF.

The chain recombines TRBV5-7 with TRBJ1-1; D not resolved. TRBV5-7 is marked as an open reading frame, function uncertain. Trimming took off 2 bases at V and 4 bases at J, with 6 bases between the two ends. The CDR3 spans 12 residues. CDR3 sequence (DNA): TGTGCCAGCAGCTTAGGGAGCACTGAAGCTTTCTTT. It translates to CASSLGSTEAFF.

DNA for the CDR3: TGTGCCACCAGCAGGGACAACACAGATACGCAGTATTTT. It yields the protein CATSRDNTDTQYF. The V and J genes are TRBV15 and TRBJ2-3, with D perhaps TRBD1 (5 bases). Trimming left V 3 bases short and J 2 bases short, with 6 bases between. From germline, CDR1 is LNHNV and CDR2 YYDKDF (reference sequence). The CDR3 spans 13 residues.

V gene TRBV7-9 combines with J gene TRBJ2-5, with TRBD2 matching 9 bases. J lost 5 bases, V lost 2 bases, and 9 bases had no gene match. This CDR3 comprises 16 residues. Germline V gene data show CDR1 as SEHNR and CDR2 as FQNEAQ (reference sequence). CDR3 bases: TGTGCCAGCAGCTTACCCGGCGGGGGGGCCCGGGAGACCCAGTACTTC. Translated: CASSLPGGGARETQYF.

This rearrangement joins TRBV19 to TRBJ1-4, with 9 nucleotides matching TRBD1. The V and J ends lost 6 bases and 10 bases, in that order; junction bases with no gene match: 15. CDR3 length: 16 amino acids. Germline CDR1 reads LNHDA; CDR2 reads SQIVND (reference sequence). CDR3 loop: CASSHYLQGAEGKLFF. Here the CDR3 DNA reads TGTGCCAGTAGCCATTACTTACAGGGGGCAGAGGGAAAACTGTTTTTT. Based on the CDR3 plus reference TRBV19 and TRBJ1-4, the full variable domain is DGGITQSPKYLFRKEGQNVTLSCEQNLNHDAMYWYRQDPGQGLRLIYYSQIVNDFQKGDIAEGYSVSREKKESFPLTVTSAQKNPTAFYLCASSHYLQGAEGKLFFGSGTQLSVL.

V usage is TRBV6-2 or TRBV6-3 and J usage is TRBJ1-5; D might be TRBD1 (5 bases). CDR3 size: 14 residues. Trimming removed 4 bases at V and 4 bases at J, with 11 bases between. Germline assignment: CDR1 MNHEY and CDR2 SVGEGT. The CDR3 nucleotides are TGTGCCAGCAGTTTAGGCCAGGGTAATCAGCCCCAGCATTTT. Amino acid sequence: CASSLGQGNQPQHF.

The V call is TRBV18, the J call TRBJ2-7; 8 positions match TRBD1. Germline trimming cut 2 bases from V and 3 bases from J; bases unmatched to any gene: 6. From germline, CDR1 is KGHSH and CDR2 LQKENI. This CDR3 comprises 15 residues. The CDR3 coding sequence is TGTGCCAGCTCACCAATTAAGGGACAGGTCTACGAGCAGTACTTC. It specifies CASSPIKGQVYEQYF.

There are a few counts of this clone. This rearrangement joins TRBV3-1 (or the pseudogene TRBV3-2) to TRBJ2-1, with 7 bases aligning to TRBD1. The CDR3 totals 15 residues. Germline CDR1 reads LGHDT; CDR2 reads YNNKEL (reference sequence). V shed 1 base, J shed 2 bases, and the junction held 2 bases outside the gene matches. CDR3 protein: CASSQGDSPYNEQFF. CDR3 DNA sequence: TGTGCCAGCAGCCAAGGGGACAGTCCCTACAATGAGCAGTTCTTC.

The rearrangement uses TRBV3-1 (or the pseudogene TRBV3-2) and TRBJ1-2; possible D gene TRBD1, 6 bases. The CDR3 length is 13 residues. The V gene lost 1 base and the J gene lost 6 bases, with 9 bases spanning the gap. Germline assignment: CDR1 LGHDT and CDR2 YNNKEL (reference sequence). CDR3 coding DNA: TGTGCCAGCAGCCAAGTAGGGGGTGATGGCTACACCTTC. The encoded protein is CASSQVGGDGYTF.

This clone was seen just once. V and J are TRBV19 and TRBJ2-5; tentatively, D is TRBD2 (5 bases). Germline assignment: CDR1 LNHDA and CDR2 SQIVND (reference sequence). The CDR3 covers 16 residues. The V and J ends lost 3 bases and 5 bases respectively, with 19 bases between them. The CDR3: CASSMRTLPGQETQYF. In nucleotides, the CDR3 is TGTGCCAGTAGTATGAGGACTCTCCCGGGTCAGGAGACCCAGTACTTC.

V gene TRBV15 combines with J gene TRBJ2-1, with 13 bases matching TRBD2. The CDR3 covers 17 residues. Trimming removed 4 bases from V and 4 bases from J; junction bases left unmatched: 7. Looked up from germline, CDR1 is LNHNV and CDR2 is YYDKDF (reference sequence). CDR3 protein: CATSIRLAGGGYNEQFF. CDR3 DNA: TGTGCCACCAGCATAAGACTAGCGGGGGGCGGTTACAATGAGCAGTTCTTC.

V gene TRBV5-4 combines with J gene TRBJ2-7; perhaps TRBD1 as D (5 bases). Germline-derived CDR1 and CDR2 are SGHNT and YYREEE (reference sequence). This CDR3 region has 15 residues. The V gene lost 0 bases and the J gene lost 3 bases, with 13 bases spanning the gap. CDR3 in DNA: TGTGCCAGCAGCTTGGAAAGGGGTGGTTTCTACGAGCAGTACTTC. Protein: CASSLERGGFYEQYF.